These 5 T cell receptor beta chains came from one sample sequenced in a study of cytomegalovirus exposure and HLA in healthy donors. The PCR ran on 60 Vbeta and 13 Jbeta primers. The assay was immunoSEQ multiplex PCR, and TCRdb's table has in-frame clones only and misses some. Among under 300,000 clones listed, around 81% were seen once. Sequencing was performed on PBMCs. The receptors were gathered from a woman in her fifties or sixties in good health and CMV-seropositive.

The chain recombines TRBV10-3 with TRBJ2-7; D is possibly TRBD1 (6 bases). The CDR3 covers 12 residues. From germline, CDR1 is ENHRY and CDR2 SYGVKD. The germline V and J ends were trimmed by 4 bases and 3 bases, with 7 bases remaining between them. CDR3 bases: TGTGCCATCAGTGGACAGGTCTACGAGCAGTACTTC. Protein: CAISGQVYEQYF.

V usage is TRBV7-8 and J usage is TRBJ1-1; D remains unclear. This CDR3 has 15 amino acids. Germline CDR1 SGHVS, CDR2 FQNEAQ. V was pared by 1 base and J by 1 base, with 10 bases between. As DNA, the CDR3 is TGTGCCAGCAGCTTAGGGGTAGCCCAGAACACTGAAGCTTTCTTT. It translates to CASSLGVAQNTEAFF.

V is TRBV5-1 and J is TRBJ2-7; a possible D gene is TRBD2 (6 bases). Trimming shortened V by 3 bases and J by 7 bases, and 14 bases separated the two germline ends. CDR3 size: 13 residues. Per germline, CDR1 SGHRS and CDR2 YFSETQ. CDR3: CASSYGDWGEQYF. The CDR3 coding sequence is TGCGCCAGCAGCTACGGGGACTGGGGGGAGCAGTACTTC.

The gene calls are TRBV2 and TRBJ1-4; D is unclear. Trimming took 9 bases from V and 8 from J, leaving 16 bases between them. The V gene's germline CDR1 is SNHLY and CDR2 FYNNEI. The CDR3 covers 13 residues. This CDR3 is CARSGQYGEKLFF. The CDR3 region has the DNA TGTGCCAGGAGCGGGCAGTATGGGGAAAAACTGTTTTTT. The complete variable domain, with remaining parts taken from reference TRBV2 and TRBJ1-4, reads EPEVTQTPSHQVTQMGQEVILRCVPISNHLYFYWYRQILGQKVEFLVSFYNNEISEKSEIFDDQFSVERPDGSNFTLKIRSTKLEDSAMYFCARSGQYGEKLFFGSGTQLSVL.

A word on this clone: One end of the junction fails to match germline, which may point to a read error. The chain employs TRBV7-9 and TRBJ2-2, with 7 bases fitting TRBD1. CDR1 and CDR2 from the germline V gene are SEHNR and FQNEAQ (reference sequence). CDR3 length equals 13 residues. CDR3 coding DNA: TGTTCCAGCGGAAGGACAGGCGGCGGGGAGCTGTTTTTT. Translated: CSSGRTGGGELFF.